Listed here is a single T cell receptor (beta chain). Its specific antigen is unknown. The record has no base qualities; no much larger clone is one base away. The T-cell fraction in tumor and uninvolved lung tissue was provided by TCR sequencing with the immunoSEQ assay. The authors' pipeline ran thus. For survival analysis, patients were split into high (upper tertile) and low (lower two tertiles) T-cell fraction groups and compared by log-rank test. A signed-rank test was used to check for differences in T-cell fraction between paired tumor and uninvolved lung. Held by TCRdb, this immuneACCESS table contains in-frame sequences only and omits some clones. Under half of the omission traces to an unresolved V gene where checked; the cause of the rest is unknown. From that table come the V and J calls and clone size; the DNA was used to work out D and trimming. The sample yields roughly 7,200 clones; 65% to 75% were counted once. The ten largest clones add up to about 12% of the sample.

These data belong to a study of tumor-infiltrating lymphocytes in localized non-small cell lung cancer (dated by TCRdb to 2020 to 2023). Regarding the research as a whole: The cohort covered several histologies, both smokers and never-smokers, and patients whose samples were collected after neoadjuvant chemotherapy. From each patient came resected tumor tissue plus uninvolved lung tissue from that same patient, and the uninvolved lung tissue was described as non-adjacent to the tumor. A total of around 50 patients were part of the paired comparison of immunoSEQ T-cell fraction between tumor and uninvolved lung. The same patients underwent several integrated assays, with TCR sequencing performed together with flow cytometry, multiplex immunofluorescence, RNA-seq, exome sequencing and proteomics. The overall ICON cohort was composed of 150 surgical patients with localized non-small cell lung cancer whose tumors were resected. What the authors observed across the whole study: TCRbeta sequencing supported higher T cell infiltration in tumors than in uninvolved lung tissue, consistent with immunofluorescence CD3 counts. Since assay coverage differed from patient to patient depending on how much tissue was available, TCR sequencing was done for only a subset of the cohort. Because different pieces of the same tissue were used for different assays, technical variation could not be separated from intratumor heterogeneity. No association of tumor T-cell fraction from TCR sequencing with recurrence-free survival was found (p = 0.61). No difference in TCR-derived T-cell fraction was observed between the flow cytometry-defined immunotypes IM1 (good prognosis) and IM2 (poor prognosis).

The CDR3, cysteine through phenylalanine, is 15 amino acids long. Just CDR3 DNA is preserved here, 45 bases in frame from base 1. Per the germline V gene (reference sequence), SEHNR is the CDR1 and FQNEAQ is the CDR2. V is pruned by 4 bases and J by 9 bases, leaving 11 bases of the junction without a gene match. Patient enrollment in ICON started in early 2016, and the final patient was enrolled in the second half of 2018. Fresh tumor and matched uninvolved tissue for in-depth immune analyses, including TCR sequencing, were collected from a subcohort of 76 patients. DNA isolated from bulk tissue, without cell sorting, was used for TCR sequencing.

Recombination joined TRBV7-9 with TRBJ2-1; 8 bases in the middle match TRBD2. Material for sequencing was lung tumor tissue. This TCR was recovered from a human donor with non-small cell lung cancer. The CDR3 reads CASSYGAGEMSEQFF. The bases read TGTGCCAGCAGCTATGGAGCGGGAGAAATGAGTGAGCAGTTCTTC.